The 26 T cell receptor beta chains in this list originate from one sample, sequenced in a study of T cell changes during pregnancy in multiple sclerosis. Sequencing was performed with immunoSEQ multiplex PCR; in TCRdb, only in-frame clones are kept and a portion is missing. The table shows tens of thousands of clones, with 75% to 90% occurring only once. The sample in question was peripheral blood, obtained in the first trimester of pregnancy. The origin of the receptors is a female donor in good health, enrolled as a control in a pregnancy study.

The V gene is TRBV29-1, the J gene TRBJ2-3, with 9 bases aligning to TRBD2. The CDR3 is 17 amino acids. Trimming at V came to 2 bases and at J to 2 bases, leaving 11 bases not matched to a gene. CDR1 is SQVTM and CDR2 is ANQGSEA in the germline V gene. This chain's CDR3 is CSVEFKKREAYTDTQYF. The CDR3 DNA reads as TGCAGCGTTGAATTTAAGAAGCGGGAGGCATACACAGATACGCAGTATTTT.

This clone appeared a single time. The rearrangement links TRBV5-1 to TRBJ1-2; D perhaps matches TRBD1 (6 bases). With 1 base removed from V and 1 base from J, the gap between germline ends came to 14 bases. The CDR3 contains 16 residues. Germline loops: CDR1 SGHRS, CDR2 YFSETQ. Here the CDR3 DNA reads TGCGCCAGCAGCTTGAGACCAGGGGTGGATAACTATGGCTACACCTTC. Amino acid sequence: CASSLRPGVDNYGYTF.

V is TRBV11-2 and J is TRBJ2-5; 7 bases agree with TRBD2. Trimming at V came to 5 bases and at J to 6 bases, leaving 6 bases not matched to a gene. The CDR3 sequence is 13 residues long. The germline CDR1 and CDR2 sequences are SGHAT and FQNNGV. CDR3 amino acids: CASSRGRAQTQYF. For the CDR3, the DNA is TGTGCCAGCAGCCGAGGGAGGGCGCAGACCCAGTACTTC.

The chain employs TRBV6-5 and TRBJ1-5; D is undetermined. Germline loops: CDR1 MNHEY, CDR2 SVGAGI. V was shortened by 0 bases and J by 6 bases, with 6 bases between the two germline ends. The CDR3 extends over 13 amino acids. CDR3 DNA sequence: TGTGCCAGCAGTTACTCACGGGGTCAGCCCCAGCATTTT. Encoded protein: CASSYSRGQPQHF.

The chain uses TRBV4-2 and TRBJ2-5; tentative D call: TRBD2 (5 bases). The CDR3 is made up of 11 amino acids. Germline-derived CDR1 and CDR2 are LGHNA and YNFKEQ. Trimming removed 5 bases from V and 7 bases from J, with 8 bases in between. This CDR3 reads CASSYGGTQYF. CDR3 DNA: TGTGCCAGCAGCTACGGAGGGACCCAGTACTTC.

This chain links TRBV30 with TRBJ1-5; the D gene is possibly TRBD1 (6 bases). V was pared by 5 bases and J by 1 base, with 15 bases between. Germline V CDR1 and CDR2: GTSNPN, SVGIG (reference sequence). The CDR3 loop spans 15 amino acids. CDR3 nucleotide sequence: TGTGCCTGGGGCTCGGGGGGCGGAAGCAATCAGCCCCAGCATTTT. Its protein product is CAWGSGGGSNQPQHF.

This sequence joins TRBV19 and TRBJ2-2, with 9 bases lining up with TRBD1. Germline-derived CDR1 and CDR2 are LNHDA and SQIVND (reference sequence). Unmatched junction bases numbered 5, after V lost 2 bases and J lost 1 base. CDR3 length: 17 amino acids. For the CDR3, the DNA is TGTGCCAGTAGTATAAGAAGGGGACAGGGGAACACCGGGGAGCTGTTTTTT. As protein: CASSIRRGQGNTGELFF.

The chain couples TRBV4-3 to TRBJ2-3; a possible D gene is TRBD2 (6 bases). Germline V gene lookup returns CDR1 LGHNA and CDR2 YSLEER. The CDR3 runs 15 residues. The V end lost 0 bases, the J end lost 3 bases, and 10 bases lay between the germline ends. The CDR3 is CASSQDGTGTDTQYF. The CDR3 DNA reads TGCGCCAGCAGCCAAGACGGGACTGGGACAGATACGCAGTATTTT.

This clone was seen a handful of times. The chain carries TRBV6-1 and TRBJ1-5; D remains ambiguous. The V end was cut by 5 bases, the J end by 3 bases, with 11 bases between. Germline CDR1 is MNHNS and CDR2 is SASEGT. CDR3 length: 14 residues. The CDR3 region has the DNA TGTGCCAGCAGTCCACAGACCTCCAATCAGCCCCAGCATTTT. It translates to CASSPQTSNQPQHF.

The chain carries TRBV7-2 and TRBJ2-1; perhaps TRBD2 as D (5 bases). The CDR3 length is 13 residues. V was cut by 3 bases and J by 4 bases, with 7 bases left in between. Germline CDR1 SGHTA, CDR2 FQGNSA. The CDR3 protein is CASSLDLYNEQFF. The CDR3 nucleotides read TGTGCCAGCAGCTTGGACTTGTACAATGAGCAGTTCTTC.

The chain couples TRBV10-3 to TRBJ2-1; D is undetermined. In germline, CDR1 is ENHRY, CDR2 SYGVKD. V lost 4 bases and J 4 bases, leaving 11 bases between the germline ends. The CDR3 is 14 amino acids. CDR3 nucleotides: TGTGCCATCAGTGGACACAGTATTTACAATGAGCAGTTCTTC. Amino acids: CAISGHSIYNEQFF.

The chain joins TRBV7-8 to TRBJ2-1, with a tentative D call TRBD2 (6 bases). The CDR3 loop spans 14 amino acids. Germline V gene data show CDR1 as SGHVS and CDR2 as FQNEAQ. Trimming stripped 7 bases from V and 7 bases from J, with 17 bases between. The CDR3 spells CASTPHGGRNEQFF. The CDR3 nucleotides are TGTGCCAGCACCCCCCACGGGGGAAGAAATGAGCAGTTCTTC.

The chain links TRBV9 to TRBJ1-3; D gene unclear. The CDR3 is 16 amino acids. CDR1 SGDLS and CDR2 YYNGEE come from the germline V gene. V was clipped by 0 bases and J by 0 bases, with 10 bases between them. Here the CDR3 DNA reads TGTGCCAGCAGCGTAGATGGCTTTCTCTCTGGAAACACCATATATTTT. Amino acids: CASSVDGFLSGNTIYF.

This clone showed up just once. The J gene is TRBJ1-2, the V gene TRBV11-1; D is perhaps TRBD1 (5 bases). The CDR3 length is 12 residues. CDR1 SGHAT and CDR2 FQDESV come from the germline V gene (reference sequence). The ends were cut back, 1 base at V and 11 bases at J, with 11 bases in the middle. CDR3: CASSLVGQSYTF. The CDR3 DNA sequence: TGTGCCAGCAGCTTAGTAGGACAATCTTACACCTTC. The variable domain in full, completed from reference TRBV11-1 and TRBJ1-2, reads EAEVAQSPRYKITEKSQAVAFWCDPISGHATLYWYRQILGQGPELLVQFQDESVVDDSQLPKDRFSAERLKGVDSTLKIQPAELGDSAMYLCASSLVGQSYTFGSGTRLTVV.

This chain connects TRBV27 to TRBJ1-2; 11 nucleotides agree with TRBD1. The CDR3 extends over 14 amino acids. J gave up 8 bases and V 4 bases, and 6 bases lay outside the gene matches. Germline V gene lookup returns CDR1 MNHEY and CDR2 SMNVEV (reference sequence). CDR3: CASSSGGQGGGYTF. CDR3 nucleotides: TGTGCCAGCAGTTCCGGGGGACAGGGGGGAGGCTACACCTTC.

The genes are TRBV29-1 and TRBJ2-1, with 7 bases fitting TRBD2. The germline CDR1 and CDR2 sequences are SQVTM and ANQGSEA. V dropped 4 bases and J dropped 5; count of bases not matched to a gene: 5. This CDR3 region has 13 residues. CDR3 sequence: CSVVASGDNEQFF. DNA for the CDR3: TGCAGCGTTGTGGCTAGCGGTGACAATGAGCAGTTCTTC.

The J gene is TRBJ2-1, the V gene TRBV7-3; D call uncertain. This CDR3 contains 14 residues. V lost 1 base to trimming and J lost 10 bases, with 14 bases between them. CDR1 is SGHTA and CDR2 is FQGTGA in the germline V gene. As DNA, the CDR3 is TGTGCCAGCAGCTTAAAGTCGGGTGCGAAGGAGCAGTTCTTC. It codes for CASSLKSGAKEQFF.

The chain has TRBV27 and TRBJ2-1; 7 bases are shared with TRBD2. Germline CDR1 and CDR2: MNHEY and SMNVEV (reference sequence). J lost 14 bases, V lost 6 bases, and 13 bases had no gene match. The CDR3 contains 13 residues. CDR3 coding DNA: TGTGCCAGCAGATCGTGGGAGGGCCTTCGGAAGTTCTTC. Protein: CASRSWEGLRKFF.

V gene TRBV30 combines with J gene TRBJ1-5; possibly TRBD1 for D (6 bases). The CDR3 is 13 amino acids. CDR1 and CDR2 (germline): GTSNPN, SVGIG (reference sequence). V was cut by 0 bases and J by 5 bases, with 8 bases left in between. The CDR3 loop reads CAWSVQGDQPQHF. CDR3 nucleotide sequence: TGTGCCTGGAGTGTACAGGGCGATCAGCCCCAGCATTTT.

The chain combines TRBV5-4 with TRBJ1-1, with 10 bases aligning to TRBD1. The CDR3 totals 15 residues. Trimming at V came to 4 bases and at J to 0 bases, leaving 3 bases not matched to a gene. Looked up from germline, CDR1 is SGHNT and CDR2 is YYREEE (reference sequence). CDR3 sequence: CASSRGTGVNTEAFF. In DNA form, the CDR3 reads TGTGCCAGCAGCAGAGGGACAGGGGTGAACACTGAAGCTTTCTTT.

The rearrangement uses TRBV6-1 and TRBJ1-1; D is unclear. This CDR3 comprises 14 residues. Trimming took 2 bases from V and 1 from J, leaving 8 bases between them. Per the germline V gene, CDR1 is MNHNS and CDR2 is SASEGT. The CDR3 DNA is TGTGCCAGCAGTGAATCCATAGCGAACACTGAAGCTTTCTTT. Protein: CASSESIANTEAFF.

This clone was detected only once. The chain has TRBV5-5 and TRBJ1-1; unclear D gene. Trimming took off 0 bases at V and 4 bases at J, with 7 bases between the two ends. The CDR3 contains 13 residues. Germline V lookup: CDR1 SGHKS, CDR2 YYEKEE (reference sequence). In DNA, the CDR3 is TGTGCCAGCAGCTTGGGACAAGCCACTGAAGCTTTCTTT. This sequence encodes CASSLGQATEAFF.

This rearrangement joins TRBV27 to TRBJ2-2; D gene ambiguous. This CDR3 spans 13 amino acids. V lost 6 bases and J 6 bases, leaving 11 bases between the germline ends. Germline V gene sequence: CDR1 MNHEY, CDR2 SMNVEV (reference sequence). The CDR3 DNA reads as TGTGCCAGCAGGCGGTCCAAAGCCGGGGAGCTGTTTTTT. Its translation is CASRRSKAGELFF.

J is TRBJ2-5 and V is TRBV7-9; 11 bases fit TRBD1. Losses at the gene ends were 5 bases for V and 5 bases for J; bases not matched to a gene: 10. Per germline, CDR1 SEHNR and CDR2 FQNEAQ (reference sequence). This CDR3 has 16 amino acids. Here the CDR3 reads CASSGPGTGGLETQYF. In DNA, the CDR3 is TGTGCCAGCAGCGGGCCCGGGACAGGGGGTTTGGAGACCCAGTACTTC.

V usage is TRBV30 and J usage is TRBJ1-5; no firm D call. This CDR3 is built from 14 residues. V was pared by 0 bases and J by 4 bases, with 10 bases between. Germline V gene sequence: CDR1 GTSNPN, CDR2 SVGIG (reference sequence). In nucleotides, the CDR3 is TGTGCCTGGAGTGTAGTGCAGGATAATCAGCCCCAGCATTTT. It is translated as CAWSVVQDNQPQHF.

The chain has TRBV7-9 and TRBJ2-5, with TRBD2 identical over 12 bases. Losses at the gene ends were 2 bases for V and 3 bases for J; bases not matched to a gene: 4. Germline loops: CDR1 SEHNR, CDR2 FQNEAQ (reference sequence). CDR3 length: 16 residues. The CDR3 DNA follows: TGTGCCAGCAGCTTAATACTAGCGGGAGGAGAAGAGACCCAGTACTTC. It translates to CASSLILAGGEETQYF.